The 24 T cell receptor beta chains below come from one sample, sequenced in a study of CD8 T cells in Susac syndrome. RNA totalling about 0.45 to 1 ug underwent reverse transcription with random hexamers. Via MiXCR, TCRdb re-called the immunoSEQ multiplex PCR reads, giving one row per CDR3 protein. This table holds a few hundred thousand distinct CDR3 sequences, 94% found once. The sample was CD4+ T cells from PBMCs. These receptors were collected from a human donor with Susac syndrome.

V gene TRBV7-2 combines with J gene TRBJ2-5; perhaps D is TRBD1 or TRBD2 (6 bases each). Trimming took off 5 bases at V and 12 bases at J, with 28 bases between the two ends. The CDR3 runs 16 residues. Germline-derived CDR1 and CDR2 are SGHTA and FQGNSA. The CDR3 sequence is CASSQGTVDHLGRKYF. CDR3 nucleotides: TGTGCCAGCAGCCAGGGGACCGTGGATCACCTTGGGAGGAAGTACTTC.

This clonotype was recorded once. The V call is TRBV3-1, the J call TRBJ2-5, with a possible D match to TRBD1 (6 bases). Germline CDR1 and CDR2: LGHDT and YNNKEL (reference sequence). The CDR3 spans 15 residues. V gave up 0 bases and J gave up 4 bases, with 12 bases separating them. The CDR3 sequence is CASSQDHRAGETQYF. The CDR3 bases are TGTGCCAGCAGCCAAGACCACAGGGCGGGAGAGACCCAGTACTTC.

This CDR3 is CAISAASGGAETQYF. The CDR3 DNA sequence: TGTGCCATCAGTGCGGCTAGCGGGGGGGCAGAGACCCAGTACTTC. The V and J genes are TRBV10-3 and TRBJ2-5; 12 bases agree with TRBD2. The CDR3 runs 15 residues. Per the germline V gene, CDR1 is ENHRY and CDR2 is SYGVKD. After removal of 4 bases from V and 4 bases from J, the junction contained 4 bases not matched to a gene.

The genes are TRBV12-3 or TRBV12-4 and TRBJ1-1, with D tentatively TRBD1 (6 bases). CDR3 size: 13 residues. The V end was cut by 6 bases, the J end by 12 bases, with 20 bases between. The CDR3: CASSPDGERGPFF. CDR3 bases: TGTGCCAGCAGCCCGGACGGGGAACGGGGGCCTTTCTTT.

The rearrangement links TRBV7-2 to TRBJ2-7, with 9 bases lining up with TRBD1. V shed 1 base, J shed 5 bases, and the junction held 6 bases outside the gene matches. Germline V lookup: CDR1 SGHTA, CDR2 FQGNSA. This CDR3 has 15 residues. The CDR3 DNA sequence: TGTGCCAGCAGCTTAGGGACAGGGGATATCCACGAGCAGTACTTC. Its translation is CASSLGTGDIHEQYF. The complete variable domain, with remaining parts taken from reference TRBV7-2 and TRBJ2-7, reads GAGVSQSPSNKVTEKGKDVELRCDPISGHTALYWYRQSLGQGLEFLIYFQGNSAPDKSGLPSDRFSAERTGGSVSTLTIQRTQQEDSAVYLCASSLGTGDIHEQYFGPGTRLTVT.

The chain combines TRBV7-2 with TRBJ1-6; 7 positions match TRBD1. CDR3 length equals 17 residues. V shed 0 bases and J 2 bases; nucleotides not matched to a gene: 4. Per the germline V gene, CDR1 is SGHTA and CDR2 is FQGNSA. CDR3 DNA: TGTGCCAGCAGCTTAGCTAAGGGACAGACCTATAATTCACCCCTCCACTTT. It yields the protein CASSLAKGQTYNSPLHF.

The V call is TRBV6-1, the J call TRBJ2-1, with 12 bases lining up with TRBD2. There are 20 residues in the CDR3. Germline assignment: CDR1 MNHNS and CDR2 SASEGT. J gave up 0 bases and V 5 bases, and 14 bases lay outside the gene matches. CDR3 DNA: TGTGCCAGCAGTCCACTGCCTAGCGGGGGGGAACTAAGCTCCTACAATGAGCAGTTCTTC. This codes for CASSPLPSGGELSSYNEQFF.

The chain combines TRBV20-1 with TRBJ2-6; D is ambiguous. Trimming took 0 bases from V and 0 from J, leaving 12 bases between them. In germline, CDR1 is DFQATT, CDR2 SNEGSKA (reference sequence). CDR3 length: 17 amino acids. As DNA, the CDR3 is TGCAGTGCTAGAGATCATCGGCAGACCTCTGGGGCCAACGTCCTGACTTTC. Translation: CSARDHRQTSGANVLTF.

The V call is TRBV19, the J call TRBJ2-5, with D perhaps matching TRBD1 (5 bases). Germline CDR1 and CDR2: LNHDA and SQIVND (reference sequence). Trimming stripped 4 bases from V and 2 bases from J, with 11 bases between. The CDR3 is 14 amino acids. CDR3 bases: TGTGCCAGTAGTACGACAGCCGTACAAGAGACCCAGTACTTC. The encoded protein is CASSTTAVQETQYF.

The chain carries TRBV6-4 and TRBJ2-2; the match to TRBD1 covers 7 bases. CDR1 is MRHNA, CDR2 SNTAGT, per germline. The V and J ends lost 3 bases and 6 bases, in that order; junction bases with no gene match: 4. The CDR3 sequence is 14 residues long. The CDR3 region is CASSETGLSGELFF. CDR3 sequence (DNA): TGTGCCAGCAGTGAGACAGGGTTGTCCGGGGAGCTGTTTTTT.

The chain joins TRBV5-1 to TRBJ2-5; unclear D gene. The germline V and J ends were trimmed by 3 bases and 4 bases, with 10 bases remaining between them. Germline CDR1 and CDR2: SGHRS and YFSETQ. The CDR3 loop spans 13 amino acids. The CDR3 here is CASSSALGETQYF. The CDR3, as DNA: TGCGCCAGCAGCTCCGCCCTGGGAGAGACCCAGTACTTC.

This clonotype occurred once. The V call is TRBV7-2, the J call TRBJ1-2, with a tentative D call TRBD1 (5 bases). The CDR3 is made up of 15 amino acids. The V gene lost 3 bases and the J gene lost 4 bases, with 15 bases spanning the gap. From germline, CDR1 is SGHTA and CDR2 FQGNSA. The CDR3 is CASSLSRGAGYGYTF. The CDR3 DNA sequence: TGTGCCAGCAGCTTGTCGAGGGGCGCTGGCTATGGCTACACCTTC.

V gene TRBV30 combines with J gene TRBJ1-6; D call uncertain. CDR3 length equals 13 residues. Deletions cut 5 bases from V and 2 bases from J, with 7 bases between. The germline CDR1 and CDR2 sequences are GTSNPN and SVGIG (reference sequence). As DNA, the CDR3 is TGTGCCTGGGCTAGGACCTATAATTCACCCCTCCACTTT. Protein product: CAWARTYNSPLHF.

The genes are TRBV20-1 and TRBJ1-5; possibly TRBD1 for D (5 bases). This CDR3 spans 14 amino acids. V lost 5 bases and J 6 bases, leaving 17 bases between the germline ends. Germline V lookup: CDR1 DFQATT, CDR2 SNEGSKA (reference sequence). CDR3 DNA sequence: TGCAGTGCTCCTCTATCAGGGATAAGTCAGCCCCAGCATTTT. Its protein is CSAPLSGISQPQHF.

V usage is TRBV20-1 and J usage is TRBJ1-2; TRBD1 agrees at 7 bases. After removal of 5 bases from V and 4 bases from J, the junction contained 4 bases not matched to a gene. The CDR3 length is 12 residues. The germline gives CDR1 DFQATT, CDR2 SNEGSKA (reference sequence). CDR3 sequence: CSASNRGYGYTF. Here the CDR3 DNA reads TGCAGTGCTTCTAACAGGGGCTATGGCTACACCTTC.

The rearrangement uses TRBV12-3 or TRBV12-4 and TRBJ2-1, with TRBD2 identical over 13 bases. There are 16 residues in the CDR3. J lost 6 bases, V lost 5 bases, and 7 bases had no gene match. The DNA for the CDR3 is TGTGCCAGCAGTGCTGTACTAGCGGGGGGGAGCAATGAGCAGTTCTTC. It specifies CASSAVLAGGSNEQFF.

The chain carries TRBV25-1 and TRBJ1-2, with TRBD1 as a possible D gene (5 bases). The CDR3 is made up of 14 amino acids. Germline V lookup: CDR1 MGHDK, CDR2 SYGVNS. Trimming left V 0 bases short and J 8 bases short, with 13 bases between. The CDR3 DNA follows: TGTGCCAGCAGTGAATACAGTACACGGGGCGGCTACACCTTC. Translating gives CASSEYSTRGGYTF.

V is TRBV4-2 and J is TRBJ1-3; maybe TRBD1 (5 bases). Germline CDR1 is LGHNA and CDR2 is YNFKEQ. V gave up 4 bases and J gave up 5 bases, with 27 bases separating them. The CDR3 has 19 amino acids. CDR3 protein: CASSPEATGGITSRNTIYF. Here the CDR3 DNA reads TGTGCCAGCAGCCCAGAAGCCACAGGCGGGATAACTTCGAGAAACACCATATATTTT.

The chain carries TRBV12-5 and TRBJ1-2, with D perhaps matching TRBD1 (5 bases). Germline loops: CDR1 LGHNT, CDR2 FRNRAP. With 1 base removed from V and 8 bases from J, the gap between germline ends came to 20 bases. CDR3 size: 16 residues. The CDR3 DNA sequence: TGTGCTAGTGGTTTGGCCTCCGGGGCTCCTATGCTGGGCTACACCTTC. Its translation: CASGLASGAPMLGYTF.

The chain carries TRBV20-1 and TRBJ1-2, with TRBD1 matching 9 bases. V shed 6 bases, J shed 4 bases, and the junction held 6 bases outside the gene matches. Per germline, CDR1 DFQATT and CDR2 SNEGSKA (reference sequence). The CDR3 length is 13 residues. DNA for the CDR3: TGCAGTGCCCCACAGGGGGCATCCTATGGCTACACCTTC. It is translated as CSAPQGASYGYTF.

V is TRBV14 and J is TRBJ1-4, with 7 bases aligning to TRBD1. This CDR3 is built from 15 residues. The germline V gene encodes CDR1 SGHDN and CDR2 FVKESK. Trimming cost V 4 bases and J 1 base; bases outside gene matches: 3. CDR3 sequence reads: CASSLRQGTNEKLFF. CDR3 in DNA: TGTGCCAGCAGCCTACGACAGGGAACTAATGAAAAACTGTTTTTT.

This rearrangement joins TRBV20-1 to TRBJ1-6, with D possibly being TRBD1 (5 bases). Trimming cost V 3 bases and J 10 bases, with 10 bases left between them. From germline, CDR1 is DFQATT and CDR2 SNEGSKA (reference sequence). The CDR3 is made up of 12 amino acids. CDR3 sequence: CSASSGGSPLHF. The DNA for the CDR3 is TGCAGTGCTAGCTCTGGGGGATCACCCCTCCACTTT.

This chain links TRBV5-1 with TRBJ2-7; TRBD1 agrees at 8 bases. This CDR3 has 14 residues. Trimming at V came to 2 bases and at J to 6 bases, leaving 7 bases not matched to a gene. The germline CDR1 and CDR2 sequences are SGHRS and YFSETQ. The CDR3 spells CASSFGTGRPEQYF. Here the CDR3 DNA reads TGCGCCAGCAGCTTCGGGACAGGACGTCCCGAGCAGTACTTC.

The rearrangement uses TRBV9 and TRBJ1-1; the match to TRBD1 covers 9 bases. Unmatched junction bases numbered 4, after V lost 3 bases and J lost 4 bases. CDR1 SGDLS and CDR2 YYNGEE come from the germline V gene. The CDR3 totals 14 residues. Here the CDR3 DNA reads TGTGCCAGCAGCGGGGGACAGGGTCGCACTGAAGCTTTCTTT. Its protein is CASSGGQGRTEAFF.